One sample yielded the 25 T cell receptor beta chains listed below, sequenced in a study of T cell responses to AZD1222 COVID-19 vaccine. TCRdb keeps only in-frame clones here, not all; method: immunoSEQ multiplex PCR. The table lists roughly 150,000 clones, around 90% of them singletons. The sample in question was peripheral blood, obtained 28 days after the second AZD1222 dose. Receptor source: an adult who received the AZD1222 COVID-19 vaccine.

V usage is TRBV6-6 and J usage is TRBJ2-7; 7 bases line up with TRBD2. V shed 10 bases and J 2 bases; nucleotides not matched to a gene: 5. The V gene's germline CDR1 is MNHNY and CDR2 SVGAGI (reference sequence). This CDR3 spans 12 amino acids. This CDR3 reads CATRGGPYEQYF. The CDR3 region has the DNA TGTGCCACCCGCGGGGGACCCTACGAGCAGTACTTC.

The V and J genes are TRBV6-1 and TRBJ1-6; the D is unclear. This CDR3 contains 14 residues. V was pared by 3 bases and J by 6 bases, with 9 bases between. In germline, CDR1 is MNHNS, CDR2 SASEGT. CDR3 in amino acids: CASSEIGFNSPLHF. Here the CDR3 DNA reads TGTGCCAGCAGTGAGATCGGCTTTAATTCACCCCTCCACTTT.

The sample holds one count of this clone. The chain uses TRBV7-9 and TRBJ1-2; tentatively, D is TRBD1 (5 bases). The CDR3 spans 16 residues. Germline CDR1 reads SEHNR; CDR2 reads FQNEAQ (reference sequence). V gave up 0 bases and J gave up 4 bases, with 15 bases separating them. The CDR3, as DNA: TGTGCCAGCAGCTTAGCGCTCGGGGTTGGGGGCTATGGCTACACCTTC. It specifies CASSLALGVGGYGYTF. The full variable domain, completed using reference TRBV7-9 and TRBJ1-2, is DTGVSQNPRHKITKRGQNVTFRCDPISEHNRLYWYRQTLGQGPEFLTYFQNEAQLEKSRLLSDRFSAERPKGSFSTLEIQRTEQGDSAMYLCASSLALGVGGYGYTFGSGTRLTVV.

The CDR3 is CSAGQGVYEQYF. Written as DNA, the CDR3 is TGCAGCGCCGGACAGGGAGTCTACGAGCAGTACTTC. V usage is TRBV29-1 and J usage is TRBJ2-7, with 8 positions matching TRBD1. The ends lost 7 bases at V and 3 bases at J; junction bases unmatched: 5. CDR3 size: 12 residues. Per the germline V gene, CDR1 is SQVTM and CDR2 is ANQGSEA.

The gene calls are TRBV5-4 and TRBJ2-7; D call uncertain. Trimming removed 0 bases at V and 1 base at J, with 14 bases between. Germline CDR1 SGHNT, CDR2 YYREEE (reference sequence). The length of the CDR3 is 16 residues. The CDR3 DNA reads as TGTGCCAGCAGCTTGGGGTCTCCTCGAGCGTCCTACGAGCAGTACTTC. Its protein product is CASSLGSPRASYEQYF.

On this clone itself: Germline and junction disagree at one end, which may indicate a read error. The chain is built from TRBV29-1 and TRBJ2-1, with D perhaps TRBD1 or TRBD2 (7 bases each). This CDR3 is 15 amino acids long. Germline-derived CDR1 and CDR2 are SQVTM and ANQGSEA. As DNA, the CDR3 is TGCAGCGCTGGAGAGGGGGCGGGAGCGTACAATGAGCAATTCTTC. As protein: CSAGEGAGAYNEQFF.

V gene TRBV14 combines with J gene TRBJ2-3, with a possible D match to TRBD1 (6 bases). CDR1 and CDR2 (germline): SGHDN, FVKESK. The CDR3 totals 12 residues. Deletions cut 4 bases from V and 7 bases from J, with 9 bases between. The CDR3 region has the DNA TGTGCCAGCAGCCCTACAGGGCATACGCAGTATTTT. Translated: CASSPTGHTQYF.

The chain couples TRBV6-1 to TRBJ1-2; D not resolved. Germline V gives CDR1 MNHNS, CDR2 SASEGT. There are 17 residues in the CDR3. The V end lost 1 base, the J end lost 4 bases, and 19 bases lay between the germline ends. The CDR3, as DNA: TGTGCCAGCAGTGAAGGACATACACCAGCCCCTGGCTATGGCTACACCTTC. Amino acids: CASSEGHTPAPGYGYTF.

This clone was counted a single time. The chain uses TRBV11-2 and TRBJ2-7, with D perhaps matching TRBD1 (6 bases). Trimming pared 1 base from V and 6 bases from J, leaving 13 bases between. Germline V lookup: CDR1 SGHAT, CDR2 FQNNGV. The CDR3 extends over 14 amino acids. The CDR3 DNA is TGTGCCAGCAGCTTAGGCAGGGGCAACGTCGAGCAGTACTTC. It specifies CASSLGRGNVEQYF. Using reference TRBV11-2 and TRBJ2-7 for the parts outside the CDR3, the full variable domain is EAGVAQSPRYKIIEKRQSVAFWCNPISGHATLYWYQQILGQGPKLLIQFQNNGVVDDSQLPKDRFSAERLKGVDSTLKIQPAKLEDSAVYLCASSLGRGNVEQYFGPGTRLTVT.

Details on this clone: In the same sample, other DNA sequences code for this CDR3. This CDR3 is CASSWDRGNEQYF. Written as DNA, the CDR3 is TGTGCCAGCAGTTGGGACAGGGGGAACGAGCAGTACTTC. The chain combines TRBV5-5 with TRBJ2-7; 11 bases line up with TRBD1. V was clipped by 5 bases and J by 5 bases; unmatched bases: 3. The CDR3 totals 13 residues. Looked up from germline, CDR1 is SGHKS and CDR2 is YYEKEE (reference sequence).

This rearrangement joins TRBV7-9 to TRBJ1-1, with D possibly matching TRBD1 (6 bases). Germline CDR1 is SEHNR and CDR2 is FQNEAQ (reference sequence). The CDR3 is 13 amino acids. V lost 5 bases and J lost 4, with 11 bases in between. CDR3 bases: TGTGCCAGCAGCAGGGGGGGAAGCACTGAAGCTTTCTTT. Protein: CASSRGGSTEAFF.

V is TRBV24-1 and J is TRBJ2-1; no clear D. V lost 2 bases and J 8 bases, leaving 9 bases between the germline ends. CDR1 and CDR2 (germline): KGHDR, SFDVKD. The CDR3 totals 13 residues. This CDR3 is CATSDYGLDEQFF. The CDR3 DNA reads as TGTGCCACCAGTGATTACGGGCTCGATGAGCAGTTCTTC.

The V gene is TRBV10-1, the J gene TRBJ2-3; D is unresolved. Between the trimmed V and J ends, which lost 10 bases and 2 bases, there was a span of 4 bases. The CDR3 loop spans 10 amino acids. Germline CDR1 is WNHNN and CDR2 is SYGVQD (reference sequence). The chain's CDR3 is CANFTDTQYF. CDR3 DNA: TGCGCCAACTTCACAGATACGCAGTATTTT.

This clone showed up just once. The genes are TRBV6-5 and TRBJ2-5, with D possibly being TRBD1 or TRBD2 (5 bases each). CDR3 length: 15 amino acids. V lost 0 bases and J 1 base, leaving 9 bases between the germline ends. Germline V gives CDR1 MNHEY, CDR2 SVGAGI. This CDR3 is CASSYSWGSQETQYF. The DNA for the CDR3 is TGTGCCAGCAGTTACTCTTGGGGGTCCCAAGAGACCCAGTACTTC.

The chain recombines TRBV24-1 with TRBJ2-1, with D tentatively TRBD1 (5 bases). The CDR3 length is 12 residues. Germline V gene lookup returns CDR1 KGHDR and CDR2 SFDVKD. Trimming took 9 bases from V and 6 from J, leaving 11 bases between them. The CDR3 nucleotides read TGTGCCACCGCTTATGGGGCCAATGAGCAGTTCTTC. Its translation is CATAYGANEQFF.

CDR3 sequence: CASSLMEGEAFF. The CDR3 DNA reads TGTGCCAGCAGCTTAATGGAAGGAGAAGCTTTCTTT. The chain joins TRBV11-3 to TRBJ1-1; D call uncertain. This CDR3 is built from 12 residues. Trimming stripped 2 bases from V and 8 bases from J, with 9 bases between. Germline V CDR1 and CDR2: SGHNT, YENEEA.

This chain's CDR3 is CASNSGLLGFETQYF. CDR3 bases: TGTGCCAGCAATAGTGGGCTTCTGGGGTTCGAGACCCAGTACTTC. The chain couples TRBV2 to TRBJ2-5; D ambiguous. This CDR3 has 15 amino acids. V lost 7 bases to trimming and J lost 5 bases, with 20 bases between them. CDR1 is SNHLY and CDR2 is FYNNEI in the germline V gene.

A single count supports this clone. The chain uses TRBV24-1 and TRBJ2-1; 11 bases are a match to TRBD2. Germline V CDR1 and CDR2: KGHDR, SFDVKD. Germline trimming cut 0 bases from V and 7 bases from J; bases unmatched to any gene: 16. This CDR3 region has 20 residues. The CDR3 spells CATSDLRLAGGWPRLNEQFF. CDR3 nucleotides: TGTGCCACCAGTGATTTGCGGCTAGCGGGAGGTTGGCCCCGCTTAAATGAGCAGTTCTTC.

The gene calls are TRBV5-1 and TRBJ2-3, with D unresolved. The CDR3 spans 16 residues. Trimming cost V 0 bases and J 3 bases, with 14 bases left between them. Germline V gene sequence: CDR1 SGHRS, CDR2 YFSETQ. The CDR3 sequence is CASSLDGVGLTDTQYF. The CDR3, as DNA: TGCGCCAGCAGCTTGGATGGGGTCGGTCTGACAGATACGCAGTATTTT.

This chain's CDR3 is CASSAGTGGLNYGYTF. The CDR3 DNA is TGTGCCAGCAGCGCTGGGACAGGGGGCCTAAACTATGGCTACACCTTC. This sequence joins TRBV7-9 and TRBJ1-2, with 12 bases identical to TRBD1. Germline lookup yields CDR1 SEHNR and CDR2 FQNEAQ (reference sequence). This CDR3 spans 16 amino acids. Losses at the gene ends were 5 bases for V and 2 bases for J; bases not matched to a gene: 6.

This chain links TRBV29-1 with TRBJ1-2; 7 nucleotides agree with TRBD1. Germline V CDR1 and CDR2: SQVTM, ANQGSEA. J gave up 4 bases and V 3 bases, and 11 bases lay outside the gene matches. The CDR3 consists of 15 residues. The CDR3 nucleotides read TGCAGCGTTGAGACCCCCAGGGGGGGAGCCTATGGCTACACCTTC. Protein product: CSVETPRGGAYGYTF.

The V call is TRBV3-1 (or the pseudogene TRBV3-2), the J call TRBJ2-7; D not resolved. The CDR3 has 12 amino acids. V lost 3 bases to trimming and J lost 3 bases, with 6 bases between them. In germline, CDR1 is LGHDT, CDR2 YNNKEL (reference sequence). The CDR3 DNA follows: TGTGCCAGCAGCCACGCCCACTACGAGCAGTACTTC. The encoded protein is CASSHAHYEQYF.

This CDR3 is CATQPGQGEYEQYF. As DNA, the CDR3 is TGTGCCACTCAACCGGGACAGGGGGAGTACGAGCAGTACTTC. The chain recombines TRBV5-6 with TRBJ2-7, with 11 bases lining up with TRBD1. This CDR3 spans 14 amino acids. The germline CDR1 and CDR2 sequences are SGHDT and YYEEEE. V dropped 9 bases and J dropped 4; count of bases not matched to a gene: 9.

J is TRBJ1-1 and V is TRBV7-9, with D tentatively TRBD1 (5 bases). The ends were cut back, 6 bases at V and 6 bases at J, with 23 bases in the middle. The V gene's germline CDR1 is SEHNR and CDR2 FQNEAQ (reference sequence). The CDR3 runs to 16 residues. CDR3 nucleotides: TGTGCCAGCAGTTCGAGACAGACATTACTCTCCCCTGAAGCTTTCTTT. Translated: CASSSRQTLLSPEAFF.

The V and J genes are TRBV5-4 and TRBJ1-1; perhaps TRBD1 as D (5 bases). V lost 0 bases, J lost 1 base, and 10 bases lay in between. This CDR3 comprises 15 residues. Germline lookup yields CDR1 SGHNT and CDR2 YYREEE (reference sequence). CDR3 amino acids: CASSLGGIQNTEAFF. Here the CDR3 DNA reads TGTGCCAGCAGCTTGGGGGGGATACAGAACACTGAAGCTTTCTTT.